This record covers a single T cell receptor beta chain. Its antigen is still unknown. Time point defined: recipient sample about 28 days before transplant, after cytoreduction. These data are taken from a study of T cell clonotyping in hematopoietic cell transplantation. Measured with immunoSEQ multiplex PCR; TCRdb has only the in-frame clones, and not every one. This table has over 6,000 clones, approximately 86% appearing once. J lost 7 bases, V lost 4 bases, and 5 bases had no gene match. Germline CDR1 is SGHDT and CDR2 is YYEEEE. CDR3 length: 13 residues. Study results and caveats: Recipient TCR diversity dropped after transplant; expanded clonotypes rose from day 30 to 180.

The chain recombines TRBV5-6 with TRBJ2-1, with 7 bases aligning to TRBD2. Source: peripheral blood mononuclear cells, taken before stem cell transplant. The source of this sequence is a young man with acute myeloid leukemia. Some clones in this sample may be carry-over from other donors' samples. CDR3 nucleotide sequence: TGTGCCAGCAGCCTCTCGGGGGGTAATGAGCAGTTCTTC. This translates into CASSLSGGNEQFF.